The clone carrying this TCR beta chain is judged medium-sized. Its antigen is as yet unknown. The sample is drawn from a study of T-cell memory formation after mild COVID-19. Study at large: In these data, TCR clusters were largely donor specific. Study conclusions and caveats: Second-wave clones reaching peak frequency on day 37 lacked confirmed SARS-CoV-2 specificity.

CDR3 length: 11 residues. Between the trimmed V and J ends, which lost 4 bases and 7 bases, there was a span of 10 bases. From germline, CDR1 is SQVTM and CDR2 ANQGSEA. TCRdb used MiXCR to reprocess the 5' RACE reads, holding one entry per CDR3 protein. The top ten clones hold under 2.5% of a sample with roughly 4,800 distinct CDR3 sequences, around a quarter of them seen once. The chain links TRBV29-1 to TRBJ1-2, with D hard to call. The TCR sequence derives from an adult who had mild COVID-19 (a few samples of this study predate the infection). Cell type and time point are not known. Sequencing input: PBMCs or a T cell subset sorted from them (not recorded which). The CDR3 sequence: CSVVGESGYTF. The CDR3 nucleotides are TGCAGCGTTGTAGGAGAGAGTGGCTACACCTTC.